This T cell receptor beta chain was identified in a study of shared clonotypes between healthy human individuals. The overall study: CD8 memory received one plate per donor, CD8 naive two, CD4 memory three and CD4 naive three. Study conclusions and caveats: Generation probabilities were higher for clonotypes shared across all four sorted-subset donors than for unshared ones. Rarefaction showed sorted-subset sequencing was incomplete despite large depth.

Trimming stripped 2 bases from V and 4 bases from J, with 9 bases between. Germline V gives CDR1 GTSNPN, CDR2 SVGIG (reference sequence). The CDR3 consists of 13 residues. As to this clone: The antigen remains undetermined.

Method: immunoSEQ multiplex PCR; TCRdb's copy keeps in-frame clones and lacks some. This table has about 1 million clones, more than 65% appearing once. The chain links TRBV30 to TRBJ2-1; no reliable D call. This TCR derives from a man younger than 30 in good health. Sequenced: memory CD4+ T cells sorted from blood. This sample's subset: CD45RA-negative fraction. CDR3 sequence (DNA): TGTGCCTGGAGTCGCGAGTCATACAATGAGCAGTTCTTC. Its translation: CAWSRESYNEQFF.